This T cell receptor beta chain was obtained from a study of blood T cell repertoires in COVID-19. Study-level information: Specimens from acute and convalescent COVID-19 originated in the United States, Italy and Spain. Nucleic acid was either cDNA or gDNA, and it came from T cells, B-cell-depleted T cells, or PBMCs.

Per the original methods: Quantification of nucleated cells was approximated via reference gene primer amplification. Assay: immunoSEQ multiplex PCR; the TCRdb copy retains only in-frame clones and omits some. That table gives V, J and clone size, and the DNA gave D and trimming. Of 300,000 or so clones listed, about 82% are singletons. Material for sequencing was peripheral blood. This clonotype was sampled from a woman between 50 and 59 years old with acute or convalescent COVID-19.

The CDR3 loop reads CASSEGQTGLCPYLGGNQPQHF. CDR3 coding DNA: TGTGCCAGCAGCGAGGGACAGACCGGACTATGCCCCTATCTGGGAGGCAATCAGCCCCAGCATTTT. The chain has TRBV21-1 and TRBJ1-5; the table names TRBD1, a call not compared with the DNA. TRBV21-1 corresponds to a pseudogene. CDR3 length: 22 amino acids.